This TCR beta chain was identified during a study of CD8+ T cells in alopecia areata. The overall study: The study gave treated patients oral tofacitinib at 5 to 10 mg twice daily.

Concerning this clone: Its antigen remains unknown. The same CDR3 also results from other DNA sequences found in this sample.

The CDR3 sequence is 13 residues long. Germline V gene lookup returns CDR1 SQVTM and CDR2 ANQGSEA. V was clipped by 4 bases and J by 5 bases, with 11 bases between them. Individuals with alopecia areata gave both lesional scalp punch biopsies and peripheral blood for collection. Study results and limitations: Compared with mice, patients displayed less clear TCR sharing, possibly for HLA-related reasons.

cDNA reverse transcribed from extracted RNA served as the sequencing template. Sequencing was performed with immunoSEQ multiplex PCR; in TCRdb, only in-frame clones are kept and a portion is missing. In the table there are fewer than 250,000 clones, 50% to 70% of which are singletons. This sequence originates from a human donor with alopecia areata. Sample: CD4+ T cells sorted from blood, taken at week 0. The chain couples TRBV29-1 to TRBJ1-4, with D hard to call. CDR3 sequence: CSVAGRLNEKLFF. As DNA, the CDR3 is TGCAGCGTTGCGGGCAGGTTGAATGAAAAACTGTTTTTT.